The 5 T cell receptor beta chains below were found in one sample sequenced in a study of beta chain features in type 1 diabetes. As every portion of the isolated RNA was reverse transcribed, the sequencing read expressed TCRB transcripts. Method: immunoSEQ multiplex PCR; TCRdb's copy keeps in-frame clones and lacks some. The sample consists of hundreds of thousands of clones, approximately 30% of them appearing once. What was sequenced was naive CD4+ T cells from blood. These receptors were taken from a man aged 18 to 30 in good health.

This clone was counted between two and nine times. This chain connects TRBV14 to TRBJ2-2; D may be TRBD2 (6 bases). Per the germline V gene, CDR1 is SGHDN and CDR2 is FVKESK. The CDR3 sequence is 16 residues long. V was pared by 4 bases and J by 3 bases, with 15 bases between. The CDR3 DNA sequence: TGTGCCAGCAGCCCGCGGACTAAGGCCTACACCGGGGAGCTGTTTTTT. Translated: CASSPRTKAYTGELFF.

This clone was picked up many times. This rearrangement joins TRBV30 to TRBJ2-4, with D hard to call. Trimming cost V 0 bases and J 6 bases, with 9 bases left between them. This CDR3 is built from 13 residues. Germline CDR1 GTSNPN, CDR2 SVGIG (reference sequence). The CDR3 region is CAWSVASGNIQYF. The DNA for the CDR3 is TGTGCCTGGAGTGTAGCGTCGGGAAACATTCAGTACTTC.

The chain employs TRBV30 and TRBJ2-3; tentatively, D is TRBD2 (5 bases). This CDR3 has 14 residues. Germline CDR1 is GTSNPN and CDR2 is SVGIG (reference sequence). The germline V and J ends were trimmed by 0 bases and 4 bases, with 11 bases remaining between them. DNA for the CDR3: TGTGCCTGGAGTGTACGGTGGGAGTCAGATACGCAGTATTTT. Translation: CAWSVRWESDTQYF. The full variable domain, its missing parts supplied by reference TRBV30 and TRBJ2-3, is SQTIHQWPATLVQPVGSPLSLECTVEGTSNPNLYWYRQAAGRGLQLLFYSVGIGQISSEVPQNLSASRPQDRQFILSSKKLLLSDSGFYLCAWSVRWESDTQYFGPGTRLTVL.

CDR3 amino acids: CASSFPGQDTQYF. The CDR3 DNA reads as TGCGCCAGCAGCTTCCCGGGACAAGATACGCAGTATTTT. The V call is TRBV5-1, the J call TRBJ2-3, with D possibly being TRBD1 (6 bases). CDR1 is SGHRS and CDR2 is YFSETQ in the germline V gene. The CDR3 length is 13 residues. Trimming stripped 2 bases from V and 5 bases from J, with 9 bases between.

This clone was picked up a small number of times. This rearrangement joins TRBV2 to TRBJ2-5; D is ambiguous. Trimming pared 5 bases from V and 4 bases from J, leaving 8 bases between. CDR3 length equals 12 residues. The germline gives CDR1 SNHLY, CDR2 FYNNEI. This chain's CDR3 is CASSFSGETQYF. The CDR3, as DNA: TGTGCCAGCAGTTTCTCGGGAGAGACCCAGTACTTC.